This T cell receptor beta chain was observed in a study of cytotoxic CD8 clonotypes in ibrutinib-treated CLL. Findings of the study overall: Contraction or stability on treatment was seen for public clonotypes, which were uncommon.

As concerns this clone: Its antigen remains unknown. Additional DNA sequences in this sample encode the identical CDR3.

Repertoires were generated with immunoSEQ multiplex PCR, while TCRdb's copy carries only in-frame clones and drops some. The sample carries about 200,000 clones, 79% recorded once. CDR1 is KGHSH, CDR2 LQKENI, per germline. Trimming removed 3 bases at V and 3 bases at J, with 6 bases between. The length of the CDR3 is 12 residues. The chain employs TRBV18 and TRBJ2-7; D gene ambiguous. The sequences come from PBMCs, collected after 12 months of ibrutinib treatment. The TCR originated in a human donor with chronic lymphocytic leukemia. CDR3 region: CASSPGGYEQYF. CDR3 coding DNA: TGTGCCAGCTCACCGGGCGGCTACGAGCAGTACTTC.